This entry features one T cell receptor (beta chain) sequence. Its antigen is unknown. This entry is derived from a study of cytomegalovirus exposure and HLA in healthy donors. Donors counted as nominally healthy when sampled, yet unrecorded immune exposures were likely. Vbeta (60) and Jbeta (13) primers were used in the PCR. Sequencing was performed with immunoSEQ multiplex PCR; in TCRdb, only in-frame clones are kept and a portion is missing. The table lists 110,000 to 150,000 clones, 70% to 90% of them singletons. Study-level points and caveats: A later analysis, which compared TCR beta chains of equal frequency, found the HLA-associated ones more clonally expanded. Presence/absence comparisons presumed near-even sequencing depth among donors.

Sequencing was performed on PBMCs. This clonotype originated in a woman aged 40-49 years in good health and CMV-seropositive.

Here the CDR3 reads CAWSVRRGTEAFF. The CDR3, as DNA: TGTGCCTGGAGTGTACGGAGAGGGACTGAAGCTTTCTTT. The chain employs TRBV30 and TRBJ1-1; D unresolved. CDR1 and CDR2 (germline): GTSNPN, SVGIG (reference sequence). The CDR3 length is 13 residues. V gave up 0 bases and J gave up 5 bases, with 10 bases separating them.